A selection of T cell receptor beta chains follows, all from one sample in a study of T cell responses to AZD1222 COVID-19 vaccine. Repertoires were generated with immunoSEQ multiplex PCR, while TCRdb's copy carries only in-frame clones and drops some. In the table there are around 99,000 clones, approximately 89% of which are singletons. The specimen was peripheral blood, collected 28 days after the second AZD1222 dose. The receptors derive from an adult who received the AZD1222 COVID-19 vaccine. CDR3s include the opening cysteine and the closing phenylalanine or tryptophan. A D gene is named only where the DNA matches it firmly. The size of a clone is reported for some rows only, either as once, few or many, or as a class for expanded clones.

CDR3: CASSRTSTEQYF
DNA: TGTGCCAGCAGCCGGACCAGCACCGAGCAGTACTTC
size: NA
D: NA
V: TRBV7-2
J: TRBJ2-7

CDR3: CSAWTGSPFF
DNA: TGCAGTGCTTGGACAGGGAGCCCTTTCTTT
size: NA
D: TRBD1
V: TRBV20-1
J: TRBJ1-1

CDR3: CASSLVVGLNTEAFF
DNA: TGTGCCAGCAGCTTAGTTGTCGGATTGAACACTGAAGCTTTCTTT
size: NA
D: NA
V: TRBV11-2
J: TRBJ1-1

CDR3: CASSPQGTGELFF
DNA: TGTGCCAGCAGTCCCCAGGGCACCGGGGAGCTGTTTTTT
size: NA
D: NA
V: TRBV12-3/TRBV12-4
J: TRBJ2-2

CDR3: CASSEQGGTSTDTQYF
DNA: TGCGCCAGCAGCGAGCAGGGGGGAACTAGCACAGATACGCAGTATTTT
size: NA
D: NA
V: TRBV4-1
J: TRBJ2-3

CDR3: CASNPDTLREQYF
DNA: TGTGCCAGCAACCCGGATACCCTTCGCGAGCAGTACTTC
size: NA
D: NA
V: TRBV6-2/TRBV6-3
J: TRBJ2-7

CDR3: CASSLAQGFPEAFF
DNA: TGTGCCAGCAGCTTAGCGCAGGGGTTCCCTGAAGCTTTCTTT
size: NA
D: NA
V: TRBV7-9
J: TRBJ1-1

CDR3: CASSGGVYGYTF
DNA: TGTGCCAGCAGTGGGGGGGTCTATGGCTACACCTTC
size: NA
D: NA
V: TRBV12-3/TRBV12-4
J: TRBJ1-2

CDR3: CASSTGTSGLHNEQFF
DNA: TGCGCCAGCAGCACCGGGACTAGCGGACTGCACAATGAGCAGTTCTTC
size: NA
D: TRBD2
V: TRBV5-1
J: TRBJ2-1

CDR3: CASSREWVGGQETQYF
DNA: TGTGCCAGCAGCCGTGAGTGGGTGGGGGGCCAAGAGACCCAGTACTTC
size: NA
D: NA
V: TRBV7-6
J: TRBJ2-5

CDR3: CAISESGGQRETQYF
DNA: TGTGCCATCAGTGAGTCTGGCGGACAGCGGGAGACCCAGTACTTC
size: NA
D: NA
V: TRBV10-3
J: TRBJ2-5

CDR3: CASPPHGREATEAFF
DNA: TGTGCCAGTCCTCCCCACGGCAGGGAAGCCACTGAAGCTTTCTTT
size: once
D: NA
V: TRBV19
J: TRBJ1-1

CDR3: CASSPGRGTEAFF
DNA: TGTGCCAGCAGCCCCGGCAGGGGTACTGAAGCTTTCTTT
size: NA
D: NA
V: TRBV12-3/TRBV12-4
J: TRBJ1-1

CDR3: CATSRGDRGLWNEQFF
DNA: TGTGCCACCAGCAGAGGAGACAGGGGGCTATGGAATGAGCAGTTCTTC
size: few
D: TRBD1
V: TRBV15
J: TRBJ2-1

CDR3: CASSQERGGPGKTQYF
DNA: TGTGCCAGCAGCCAAGAGAGGGGGGGGCCAGGGAAGACCCAGTACTTC
size: NA
D: NA
V: TRBV4-2
J: TRBJ2-5

CDR3: CASSSGTSAWDNEQFF
DNA: TGTGCCAGCAGTAGCGGGACTAGCGCCTGGGACAATGAGCAGTTCTTC
size: NA
D: TRBD2
V: TRBV28
J: TRBJ2-1

CDR3: CASSPVGMNTEAFF
DNA: TGTGCCAGTAGTCCTGTCGGGATGAACACTGAAGCTTTCTTT
size: NA
D: NA
V: TRBV19
J: TRBJ1-1

CDR3: CASSPFHNLGGHYEQYF
DNA: TGTGCCAGCTCACCGTTTCACAACTTAGGGGGCCACTACGAGCAGTACTTC
size: NA
D: TRBD1
V: TRBV18
J: TRBJ2-7

CDR3: CASSPGQGKGVTQYF
DNA: TGTGCCAGCAGCCCCGGACAGGGTAAAGGAGTTACGCAGTATTTT
size: NA
D: TRBD1
V: TRBV4-2
J: TRBJ2-3

CDR3: CASSLISATNEKLFF
DNA: TGTGCCAGCAGTTTAATTTCTGCAACTAATGAAAAACTGTTTTTT
size: NA
D: NA
V: TRBV28
J: TRBJ1-4

CDR3: CASSVEASENTEAFF
DNA: TGTGCCAGCAGCGTAGAGGCCTCCGAGAACACTGAAGCTTTCTTT
size: NA
D: NA
V: TRBV9
J: TRBJ1-1

CDR3: CASGLLTGGAGYSYNSPLHF
DNA: TGTGCTAGTGGTTTACTTACAGGGGGCGCGGGTTACTCCTATAATTCACCCCTCCACTTT
size: once
D: TRBD1
V: TRBV12-5
J: TRBJ1-6

CDR3: CASSEVGNYGYTF
DNA: TGTGCCAGCAGTGAAGTAGGGAACTATGGCTACACCTTC
size: NA
D: NA
V: TRBV25-1
J: TRBJ1-2

CDR3: CASSLGSDSPLHF
DNA: TGTGCCAGCAGCCTCGGGTCAGATTCACCCCTCCACTTT
size: NA
D: NA
V: TRBV3-1/TRBV3-2
J: TRBJ1-6

CDR3: CASSLGHNTEAFF
DNA: TGTGCCAGCAGTCTGGGACATAACACTGAAGCTTTCTTT
size: few
D: NA
V: TRBV28
J: TRBJ1-1

CDR3: CASSILDNAYGGGYTF
DNA: TGTGCCAGTAGTATCCTGGACAACGCCTACGGGGGTGGCTACACCTTC
size: NA
D: NA
V: TRBV19
J: TRBJ1-2

CDR3: CASSFQGQGVYEQFF
DNA: TGTGCCAGCAGTTTCCAGGGACAGGGGGTCTATGAGCAGTTCTTC
size: NA
D: TRBD1
V: TRBV27
J: TRBJ2-1

CDR3: CASSQTGQGDGYGYTF
DNA: TGTGCCAGCAGCCAGACGGGACAGGGAGATGGCTATGGCTACACCTTC
size: NA
D: TRBD1
V: TRBV4-2
J: TRBJ1-2

CDR3: CASSLRENYGYTF
DNA: TGTGCCAGCAGCTTGAGGGAGAACTATGGCTACACCTTC
size: many
D: NA
V: TRBV5-4
J: TRBJ1-2

CDR3: CASSRQGASGEAFF
DNA: TGTGCCAGCAGTCGACAGGGGGCGAGTGGCGAAGCTTTCTTT
size: NA
D: TRBD1
V: TRBV6-5
J: TRBJ1-1

CDR3: CASSLEGGATRETQYF
DNA: TGTGCCAGCAGCTTAGAGGGGGGGGCTACCCGAGAGACCCAGTACTTC
size: NA
D: NA
V: TRBV11-2
J: TRBJ2-5

CDR3: CASSGTGSHGYTF
DNA: TGTGCCAGCAGCGGTACAGGAAGTCATGGCTACACCTTC
size: NA
D: NA
V: TRBV7-2
J: TRBJ1-2

CDR3: CASNEPGHLGDTQYF
DNA: TGTGCCAGCAATGAACCGGGACACCTAGGGGATACGCAGTATTTT
size: NA
D: NA
V: TRBV6-1
J: TRBJ2-3

CDR3: CASSGRQDTEAFF
DNA: TGTGCCAGCAGTGGACGACAGGACACTGAAGCTTTCTTT
size: NA
D: NA
V: TRBV2
J: TRBJ1-1

CDR3: CASSGDYEQYF
DNA: TGTGCCAGCTCAGGGGACTACGAGCAGTACTTC
size: few
D: NA
V: TRBV18
J: TRBJ2-7

CDR3: CASRRADTQYF
DNA: TGTGCCAGCAGGAGGGCAGATACGCAGTATTTT
size: NA
D: NA
V: TRBV27
J: TRBJ2-3

CDR3: CASRSDRGAKNIQYF
DNA: TGTGCCAGCAGATCCGACAGGGGGGCCAAAAACATTCAGTACTTC
size: NA
D: TRBD1
V: TRBV2
J: TRBJ2-4

CDR3: CASSWTGSGYTF
DNA: TGTGCCAGCAGCTGGACAGGCTCTGGCTACACCTTC
size: NA
D: TRBD1
V: TRBV28
J: TRBJ1-2

CDR3: CASSQGQGADGYTF
DNA: TGCGCCAGCAGCCAGGGACAGGGCGCAGATGGCTACACCTTC
size: NA
D: TRBD1
V: TRBV4-3
J: TRBJ1-2

CDR3: CASSQGASYEQYF
DNA: TGTGCCAGCAGCCAGGGGGCCTCCTACGAGCAGTACTTC
size: NA
D: TRBD1
V: TRBV19
J: TRBJ2-7

CDR3: CASSSGQIYGYTF
DNA: TGTGCCAGCAGTTCGGGACAGATATATGGCTACACCTTC
size: once
D: TRBD1
V: TRBV7-9
J: TRBJ1-2

CDR3: CASSFAGYDGYTF
DNA: TGTGCCAGCAGTTTCGCAGGGTACGATGGCTACACCTTC
size: NA
D: NA
V: TRBV27
J: TRBJ1-2

CDR3: CASSLKAGSETQYF
DNA: TGTGCCAGCAGCCTAAAAGCGGGATCGGAGACCCAGTACTTC
size: NA
D: TRBD2
V: TRBV5-6
J: TRBJ2-5

CDR3: CASSLSGRTPLRTDTQYF
DNA: TGTGCCAGCAGCCTTTCCGGGCGAACACCTCTACGCACAGATACGCAGTATTTT
size: NA
D: NA
V: TRBV14
J: TRBJ2-3

CDR3: CASSHRGTEAFF
DNA: TGTGCCAGCAGTCATAGGGGCACTGAAGCTTTCTTT
size: NA
D: NA
V: TRBV6-2/TRBV6-3
J: TRBJ1-1

CDR3: CASSLSKLMNTEAFF
DNA: TGTGCCAGCAGTTTATCCAAGCTGATGAACACTGAAGCTTTCTTT
size: NA
D: NA
V: TRBV27
J: TRBJ1-1

CDR3: CASSSSGEGYEQYF
DNA: TGTGCCAGCAGCTCATCGGGGGAGGGATACGAGCAGTACTTC
size: NA
D: TRBD2
V: TRBV9
J: TRBJ2-7

CDR3: CASSLTSRGTPSEKLFF
DNA: TGTGCCAGCAGCTTGACAAGCAGGGGCACTCCTAGTGAAAAACTGTTTTTT
size: NA
D: NA
V: TRBV5-6
J: TRBJ1-4

CDR3: CASSLRDSTDTQYF
DNA: TGTGCCAGCAGCTTGCGGGACAGCACAGATACGCAGTATTTT
size: NA
D: NA
V: TRBV7-3
J: TRBJ2-3